The clone carrying this T cell receptor (beta chain) was recorded at least ten times. Its antigen is as yet unknown. The sample originates from a study of CD8 T cells in ankylosing spondylitis. Trimming removed 2 bases from V and 2 bases from J, with 12 bases in between. The CDR3 extends over 15 amino acids. CDR1 SGHAT and CDR2 FQNNGV come from the germline V gene. Regarding the study as a whole: Apparently characteristic of ankylosing spondylitis blood was a TCR beta motif (eight highly homologous variants). The study looked at matched synovial fluid samples from ankylosing spondylitis patients. Disease-linked clones were reported to be significantly enriched there.

Molecular-barcoded quantitative 5'-RACE produced these TCR beta libraries. TCRdb reprocessed the 5' RACE reads via MiXCR and lists one record per CDR3 protein. The repertoire holds around 130,000 distinct CDR3 sequences, with over 7% as singletons. The sample taken for sequencing was blood, either unsorted or a sorted T cell fraction (not recorded which). The chain recombines TRBV11-2 with TRBJ1-1; no definite D call. The TCR was taken from a male donor with ankylosing spondylitis or in good health (not recorded which). The CDR3 region is CASSLLTGTNTEAFF. The CDR3 bases are TGTGCCAGCAGCTTATTAACCGGTACCAACACTGAAGCTTTCTTT.